These T cell receptor beta chains were read from a single sample in a study of blood T cell repertoires in COVID-19. Libraries were prepared by immunoSEQ multiplex PCR; TCRdb keeps only in-frame clonotypes and omits some of them. Of under 150,000 clones listed, approximately 85% are singletons. Sequencing was done on a sample of peripheral blood. Receptors were obtained from a man aged 40-49 years with acute or convalescent COVID-19. Each CDR3 is given with its conserved first and last residue. D genes are given only for firm matches. Clone size is given for some rows only: seen once, a few or many times, or a class if the clone is expanded.

>TRBD1|NA|TRBV27|TRBJ2-1
CASSYRTGFYNEQFF
TGTGCCAGCAGTTATCGGACAGGGTTCTACAATGAGCAGTTCTTC
>TRBD1|many|TRBV19|TRBJ1-5
CASSIRWGQANQPQHF
TGTGCCAGTAGTATCAGGTGGGGACAGGCGAATCAGCCCCAGCATTTT
>NA|NA|TRBV2|TRBJ1-3
CASSEAEGGGGYTIYF
TGTGCCAGCAGTGAAGCGGAGGGCGGAGGAGGGTACACCATATATTTT
>NA|few|TRBV30|TRBJ1-6
CAGTGQSSYNSPLHF
TGTGCCGGCACAGGGCAGAGCTCCTATAATTCACCCCTCCACTTT
>TRBD2|NA|TRBV5-1|TRBJ2-3
CASSFRTSESTDTQYF
TGCGCCAGCAGTTTTAGGACTAGCGAGAGCACAGATACGCAGTATTTT
>TRBD2|NA|TRBV9|TRBJ2-3
CASSELAGGQGSDTQYF
TGTGCCAGCAGCGAGTTAGCGGGGGGGCAAGGGTCAGATACGCAGTATTTT
>TRBD1|NA|TRBV15|TRBJ2-7
CATSSRGTGGLYEQYF
TGTGCCACCAGCAGTCGTGGGACAGGGGGCTTGTACGAGCAGTACTTC
>NA|NA|TRBV6-5|TRBJ2-3
CASTLGGGETDTQYF
TGTGCCAGCACATTAGGGGGCGGGGAGACAGATACGCAGTATTTT
>TRBD1|NA|TRBV24-1|TRBJ2-1
CATSEPSGQGAFYNEQFF
TGTGCCACCAGTGAACCTTCGGGACAGGGTGCCTTCTACAATGAGCAGTTCTTC
>TRBD1|NA|TRBV30|TRBJ1-5
CAWSFTGAHQPQHF
TGTGCCTGGAGTTTTACAGGGGCTCATCAGCCCCAGCATTTT
>NA|NA|TRBV7-9|TRBJ1-5
CASSQTDSNQPQHF
TGTGCCAGCAGCCAGACAGATAGCAATCAGCCCCAGCATTTT
>TRBD1|NA|TRBV6-6|TRBJ1-4
CASGPAGQGNAKLFF
TGTGCCAGCGGCCCGGCGGGACAGGGGAATGCAAAACTGTTTTTT
>NA|NA|TRBV6-2/TRBV6-3|TRBJ1-1
CASSHAGNTEAFF
TGTGCCAGCAGCCACGCAGGGAACACTGAAGCTTTCTTT
>NA|NA|TRBV18|TRBJ2-7
CASSPGLSSYEQYF
TGTGCCAGCTCACCGGGACTCAGCTCCTACGAGCAGTACTTC
>TRBD1|NA|TRBV3-1/TRBV3-2|TRBJ1-1
CASSYRDRMNTEAFF
TGTGCCAGCAGCTACCGGGACAGGATGAACACTGAAGCTTTCTTT
>TRBD1|NA|TRBV6-5|TRBJ1-4
CASSRDRGREKLFF
TGTGCCAGCAGCCGGGACAGGGGGCGTGAAAAACTGTTTTTT
>TRBD1|many|TRBV6-2/TRBV6-3|TRBJ2-7
CASSSEYRGYEQYF
TGTGCCAGCAGTTCCGAGTACAGGGGCTACGAGCAGTACTTC
>TRBD2|NA|TRBV6-5|TRBJ2-3
CASSYSLAGGTDTQYF
TGTGCCAGCAGTTACTCGCTAGCGGGGGGCACAGATACGCAGTATTTT
>TRBD1|once|TRBV5-1|TRBJ2-7
CASSSSGTGWYEQYF
TGCGCCAGCAGCTCCTCCGGGACAGGGTGGTACGAGCAGTACTTC
>NA|NA|TRBV29-1|TRBJ2-5
CSARRGYETQYF
TGCAGCGCCAGGAGGGGTTACGAGACCCAGTACTTC
>TRBD1|few|TRBV3-1/TRBV3-2|TRBJ1-2
CASSPLVETGRYTF
TGTGCCAGCAGCCCACTGGTTGAGACAGGGCGCTACACCTTC
>NA|NA|TRBV7-2|TRBJ2-5
CASSLDLVGGETQYF
TGTGCCAGCAGCCTCGATTTAGTTGGAGGAGAGACCCAGTACTTC
>NA|NA|TRBV18|TRBJ2-7
CASSPGPIRGGLEQYF
TGTGCCAGCTCACCGGGACCCATCCGTGGGGGCCTGGAGCAGTACTTC
>TRBD1|once|TRBV28|TRBJ2-3
CASGTGNTDTQYF
TGTGCCAGCGGGACAGGGAACACAGATACGCAGTATTTT
>TRBD2|NA|TRBV7-9|TRBJ2-1
CASSQGLAGDEQFF
TGTGCCAGCAGCCAGGGACTAGCGGGGGATGAGCAGTTCTTC
>NA|NA|TRBV6-6|TRBJ1-1
CASSYGGDTEAFF
TGTGCCAGCAGTTACGGGGGGGACACTGAAGCTTTCTTT
>NA|NA|TRBV27|TRBJ1-5
CAREGVNSNQPQHF
TGTGCCAGAGAGGGAGTTAATAGCAATCAGCCCCAGCATTTT
>NA|NA|TRBV10-2|TRBJ2-1
CASSETVYNEQFF
TGCGCCAGCAGTGAGACAGTATACAATGAGCAGTTCTTC
>TRBD1|NA|TRBV9|TRBJ2-7
CASSPGQGGSYEQYF
TGTGCCAGCAGCCCCGGACAGGGAGGTTCCTACGAGCAGTACTTC
>NA|once|TRBV2|TRBJ1-5
CASSGPRVDYNQPQHF
TGTGCCAGCAGTGGGCCCCGGGTGGACTACAATCAGCCCCAGCATTTT
>TRBD2|NA|TRBV3-1/TRBV3-2|TRBJ2-3
CASSPGLAGGSDTQYF
TGTGCCAGCAGCCCGGGACTAGCGGGGGGGTCGGATACGCAGTATTTT
>NA|NA|TRBV5-1|TRBJ1-1
CASSSGTENTEAFF
TGCGCCAGCAGCAGCGGGACTGAGAACACTGAAGCTTTCTTT
>NA|NA|TRBV7-9|TRBJ2-2
CASSSTAGELFF
TGTGCCAGCAGCTCGACAGCCGGGGAGCTGTTTTTT
>TRBD1|NA|TRBV19|TRBJ1-5
CASRNRGTQPQHF
TGTGCCAGTAGAAACAGGGGGACTCAGCCCCAGCATTTT
>NA|NA|TRBV2|TRBJ1-1
CASILGGGGTEAFF
TGTGCCAGCATCCTGGGGGGAGGAGGCACTGAAGCTTTCTTT
>NA|NA|TRBV5-1|TRBJ2-1
CASSLVGGPVSYNEQFF
TGCGCCAGCAGCTTGGTGGGGGGTCCCGTCTCCTACAATGAGCAGTTCTTC
>NA|NA|TRBV2|TRBJ2-5
CASTSFRETQYF
TGTGCCAGCACGTCCTTCCGGGAGACCCAGTACTTC
>NA|NA|TRBV21-1|TRBJ1-1
CASSNRSPGHRNTEAFF
TGTGCCAGCAGCAACCGGAGTCCCGGACATAGGAACACTGAAGCTTTCTTT
>TRBD1|once|TRBV25-1|TRBJ2-3
CASSSTGTGGDTQYF
TGTGCCAGCAGTTCTACCGGGACAGGGGGGGATACGCAGTATTTT
>NA|NA|TRBV7-9|TRBJ2-5
CASSLGSYQETQYF
TGTGCCAGCAGCTTAGGTTCGTACCAAGAGACCCAGTACTTC
>TRBD1|NA|TRBV4-3|TRBJ2-2
CASSHGTGNTGELFF
TGCGCCAGCAGCCATGGGACAGGGAACACCGGGGAGCTGTTTTTT
>NA|NA|TRBV12-5|TRBJ1-1
CASGRLRGTEAFF
TGTGCTAGTGGTCGGCTTAGGGGAACAGAAGCTTTCTTT